This TCR beta chain was captured by sequencing in a study of tumor and adjacent non-tumor tissue in lung cancer. Study-wide context: Histology: under 15 adenocarcinoma, a couple of squamous cell carcinoma, 1 small cell lung cancer.

This clonotype was picked up many times. TCRbeta libraries were built with three rounds of nested PCR, modified from ARM-PCR. TCRdb re-derived calls from the multiplex PCR reads in MiXCR, one entry per CDR3 protein. The sample includes 120,000 or so distinct CDR3 sequences, 66% of them seen just once. No cell sorting was done before RNA was extracted from the tissue. V was trimmed by 5 bases and J by 5 bases, leaving 19 bases between them. CDR3 length: 15 amino acids. Germline values: CDR1 DFQATT, CDR2 SNEGSKA (reference sequence). The source is a man aged 30 to 45 with non-small cell lung cancer. Source material: lung tumor tissue. V is TRBV20-1 and J is TRBJ1-5, with D possibly TRBD1 on 6 matching bases. The CDR3 here is CSASRGGAGDQPQHF. For the CDR3, the DNA is TGCAGTGCTTCGCGAGGGGGGGCAGGGGATCAGCCCCAGCATTTT.